Shown below are 3 T cell receptor beta chains from a single sample sequenced in a study of PD-1 blockade in classical Hodgkin lymphoma. Measured with immunoSEQ multiplex PCR; TCRdb has only the in-frame clones, and not every one. The table shows about 90,000 clones, with just over 90% occurring only once. Time point in this sample: cycle 4 day 1 (C4D1), after 6 weeks of nivolumab. In every patient, relapse followed autologous stem cell transplantation, while exposure to brentuximab vedotin differed. The sample consisted of peripheral blood mononuclear cells (PBMCs), taken before the fourth cycle of nivolumab. The receptor source for this set is a human donor with classical Hodgkin lymphoma.

The chain employs TRBV6-5 and TRBJ2-1; 11 bases agree with TRBD2. CDR3 length: 15 amino acids. The V gene end was trimmed by 0 bases and the J gene end by 8 bases; junction bases not matched to a gene: 3. Germline V lookup: CDR1 MNHEY, CDR2 SVGAGI. Here the CDR3 DNA reads TGTGCCAGCAGTTACTCTAGCGGGGGGGCAGATGAGCAGTTCTTC. As protein: CASSYSSGGADEQFF.

The V and J genes are TRBV6-1 and TRBJ2-1; 7 bases agree with TRBD2. CDR3 size: 15 residues. J gave up 3 bases and V 7 bases, and 9 bases lay outside the gene matches. Germline V gene sequence: CDR1 MNHNS, CDR2 SASEGT. The CDR3, as DNA: TGTGCCAGCACCTCCCCGGCGGGGGACTACAATGAGCAGTTCTTC. This encodes CASTSPAGDYNEQFF.

CDR3 nucleotide sequence: TGTGCCAGCAGCTTAGAGTGGGGGGATACGCAGTATTTT. Translation: CASSLEWGDTQYF. The rearrangement links TRBV11-3 to TRBJ2-3; the D call may be TRBD1 or TRBD2 (5 bases each). Trimming removed 0 bases from V and 6 bases from J, with 7 bases in between. The CDR3 runs 13 residues. The germline CDR1 and CDR2 sequences are SGHNT and YENEEA.